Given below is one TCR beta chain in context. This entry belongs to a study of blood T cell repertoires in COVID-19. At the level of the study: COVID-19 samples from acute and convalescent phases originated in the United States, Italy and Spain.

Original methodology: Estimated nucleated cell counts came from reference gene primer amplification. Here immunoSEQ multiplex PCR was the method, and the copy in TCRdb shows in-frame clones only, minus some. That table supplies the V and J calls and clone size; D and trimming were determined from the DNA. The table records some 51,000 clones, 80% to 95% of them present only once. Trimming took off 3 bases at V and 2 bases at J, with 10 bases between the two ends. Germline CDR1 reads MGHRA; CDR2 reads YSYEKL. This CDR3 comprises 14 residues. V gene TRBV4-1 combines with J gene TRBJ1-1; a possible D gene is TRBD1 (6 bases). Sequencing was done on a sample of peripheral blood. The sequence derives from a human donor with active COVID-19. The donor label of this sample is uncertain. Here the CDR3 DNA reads TGCGCCAGCAGCCACTGGACAGATAACACTGAAGCTTTCTTT. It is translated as CASSHWTDNTEAFF.